This T cell receptor beta chain was found in a study of PD-1 blockade in classical Hodgkin lymphoma. Study results and caveats: Complete responders' baseline diversity resembled that of newly diagnosed patients. Repertoires differed for reasons still undefined, possibly disease activity or prior therapy.

Per germline, CDR1 SEHNR and CDR2 FQNEAQ (reference sequence). The CDR3 is made up of 18 amino acids. Unmatched junction bases numbered 8, after V lost 5 bases and J lost 0 bases. This sample's time point: cycle 4 day 1 (C4D1), after more than five weeks of nivolumab. With no exception, relapse followed autologous stem cell transplantation in all patients, and brentuximab vedotin exposure varied. Thawed PBMCs yielded CD4+ T cells through magnetic negative selection. Sequenced by immunoSEQ multiplex PCR; TCRdb stores in-frame clones only, minus some. The sample lists around 18,000 clones; roughly 80% were seen once. Of note for this clone: Its antigen is not known.

The V and J genes are TRBV7-9 and TRBJ2-3; TRBD2 aligns across 13 bases. This material consisted of CD4+ T cells from blood, taken before the fourth cycle of nivolumab. This receptor was taken from a human donor with classical Hodgkin lymphoma. The CDR3 protein is CASSPGTSGDFSTDTQYF. For the CDR3, the DNA is TGTGCCAGCAGCCCCGGGACTAGCGGGGACTTTAGCACAGATACGCAGTATTTT.